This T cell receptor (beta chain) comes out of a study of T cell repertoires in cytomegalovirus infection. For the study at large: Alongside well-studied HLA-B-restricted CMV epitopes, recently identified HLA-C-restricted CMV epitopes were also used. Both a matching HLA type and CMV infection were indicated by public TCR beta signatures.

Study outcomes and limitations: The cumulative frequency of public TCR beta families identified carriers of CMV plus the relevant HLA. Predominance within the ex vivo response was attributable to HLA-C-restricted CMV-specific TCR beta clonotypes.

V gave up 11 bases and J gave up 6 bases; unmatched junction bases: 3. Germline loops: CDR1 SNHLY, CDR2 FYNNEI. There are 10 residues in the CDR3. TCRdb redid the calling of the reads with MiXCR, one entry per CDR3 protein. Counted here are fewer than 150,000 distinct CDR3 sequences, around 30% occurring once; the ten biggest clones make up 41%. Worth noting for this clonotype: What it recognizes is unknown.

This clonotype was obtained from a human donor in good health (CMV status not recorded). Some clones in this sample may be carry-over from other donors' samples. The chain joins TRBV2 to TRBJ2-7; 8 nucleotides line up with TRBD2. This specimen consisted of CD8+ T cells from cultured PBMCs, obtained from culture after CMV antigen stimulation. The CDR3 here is CAAAGGEQYF. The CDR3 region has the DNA TGTGCCGCCGCGGGGGGCGAGCAGTACTTC.